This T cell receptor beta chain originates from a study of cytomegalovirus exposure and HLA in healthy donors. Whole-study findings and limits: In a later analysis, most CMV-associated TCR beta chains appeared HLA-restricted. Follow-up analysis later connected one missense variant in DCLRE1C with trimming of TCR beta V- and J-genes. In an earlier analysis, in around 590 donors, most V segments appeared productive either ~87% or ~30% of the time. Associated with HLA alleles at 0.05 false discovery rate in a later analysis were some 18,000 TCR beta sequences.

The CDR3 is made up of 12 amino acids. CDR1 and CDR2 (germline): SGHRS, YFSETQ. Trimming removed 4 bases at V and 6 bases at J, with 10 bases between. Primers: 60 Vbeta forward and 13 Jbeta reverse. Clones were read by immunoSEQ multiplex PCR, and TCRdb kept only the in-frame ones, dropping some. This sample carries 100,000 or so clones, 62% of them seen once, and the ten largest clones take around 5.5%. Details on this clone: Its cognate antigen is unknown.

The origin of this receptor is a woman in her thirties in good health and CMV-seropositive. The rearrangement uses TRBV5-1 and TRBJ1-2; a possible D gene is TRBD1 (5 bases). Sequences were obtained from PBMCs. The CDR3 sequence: CASSMQTDGYTF. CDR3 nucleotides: TGCGCCAGCAGCATGCAGACAGATGGCTACACCTTC.